The TCR beta chain under discussion was sequenced for a study of early T cells in non-severe SARS-CoV-2 infection. The CDR3 is 20 amino acids. Germline assignment: CDR1 LNHNV and CDR2 YYDKDF (reference sequence). The J segment lost 3 bases and the V segment lost 1 base, leaving 18 bases of the junction unmatched. Researchers attached unique molecular identifiers to individual cDNA molecules. TCRdb fed the 5' RACE reads into MiXCR, producing one record per CDR3 protein. In the table there are over 55,000 distinct CDR3 sequences, around 12% of which are singletons. This clonotype was seen at least ten times.

The sequence came from an adult who was a healthcare worker with PCR-confirmed SARS-CoV-2 infection or an uninfected control (not recorded which). Sequencing was performed on whole blood. The chain employs TRBV15 and TRBJ2-4, with 7 bases matching TRBD2. The CDR3 DNA sequence: TGTGCCACCAGCAGAGCTCCCCAGCGGGGCGGGGAAGGAGACAAAAACATTCAGTACTTC. It is translated as CATSRAPQRGGEGDKNIQYF.